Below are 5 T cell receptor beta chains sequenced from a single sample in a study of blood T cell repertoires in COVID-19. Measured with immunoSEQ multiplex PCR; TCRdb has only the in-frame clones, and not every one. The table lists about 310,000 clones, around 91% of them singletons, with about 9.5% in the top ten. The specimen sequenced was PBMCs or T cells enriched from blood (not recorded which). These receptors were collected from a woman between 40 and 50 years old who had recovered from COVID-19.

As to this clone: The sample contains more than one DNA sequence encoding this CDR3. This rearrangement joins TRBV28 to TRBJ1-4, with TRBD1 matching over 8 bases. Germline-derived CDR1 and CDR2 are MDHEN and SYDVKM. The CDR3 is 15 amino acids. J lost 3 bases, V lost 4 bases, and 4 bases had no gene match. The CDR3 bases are TGTGCCAGCAGTTCAACAGGGGGTGCTAATGAAAAACTGTTTTTT. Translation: CASSSTGGANEKLFF.

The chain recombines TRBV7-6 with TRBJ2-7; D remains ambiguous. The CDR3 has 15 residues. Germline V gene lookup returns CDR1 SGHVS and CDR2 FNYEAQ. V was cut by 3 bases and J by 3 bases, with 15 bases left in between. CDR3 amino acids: CASSFEVSPVYEQYF. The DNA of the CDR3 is TGTGCCAGCAGCTTTGAAGTCTCGCCGGTCTACGAGCAGTACTTC.

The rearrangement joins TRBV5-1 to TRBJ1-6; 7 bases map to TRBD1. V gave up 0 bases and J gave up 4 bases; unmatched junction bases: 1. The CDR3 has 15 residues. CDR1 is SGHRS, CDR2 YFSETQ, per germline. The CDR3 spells CASSLEGQYNSPLHF. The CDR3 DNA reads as TGCGCCAGCAGCTTGGAGGGACAGTATAATTCACCCCTCCACTTT. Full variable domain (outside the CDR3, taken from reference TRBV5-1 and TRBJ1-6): KAGVTQTPRYLIKTRGQQVTLSCSPISGHRSVSWYQQTPGQGLQFLFEYFSETQRNKGNFPGRFSGRQFSNSRSEMNVSTLELGDSALYLCASSLEGQYNSPLHFGNGTRLTVT.

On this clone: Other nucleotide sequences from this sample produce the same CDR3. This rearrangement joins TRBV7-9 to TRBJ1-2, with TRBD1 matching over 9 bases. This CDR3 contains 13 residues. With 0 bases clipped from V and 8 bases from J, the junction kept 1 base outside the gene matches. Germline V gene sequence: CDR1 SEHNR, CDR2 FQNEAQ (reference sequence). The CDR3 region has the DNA TGTGCCAGCAGCTTAGCTGGACAGGGGGGCTACACCTTC. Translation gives CASSLAGQGGYTF. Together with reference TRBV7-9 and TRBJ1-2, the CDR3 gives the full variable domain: DTGVSQNPRHKITKRGQNVTFRCDPISEHNRLYWYRQTLGQGPEFLTYFQNEAQLEKSRLLSDRFSAERPKGSFSTLEIQRTEQGDSAMYLCASSLAGQGGYTFGSGTRLTVV.

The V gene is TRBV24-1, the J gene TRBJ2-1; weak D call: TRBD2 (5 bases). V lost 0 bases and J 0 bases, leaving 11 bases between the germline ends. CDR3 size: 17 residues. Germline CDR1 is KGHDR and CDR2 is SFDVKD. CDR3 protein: CATSDLYGESSYNEQFF. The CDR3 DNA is TGTGCCACCAGTGATTTGTACGGGGAAAGCTCCTACAATGAGCAGTTCTTC.